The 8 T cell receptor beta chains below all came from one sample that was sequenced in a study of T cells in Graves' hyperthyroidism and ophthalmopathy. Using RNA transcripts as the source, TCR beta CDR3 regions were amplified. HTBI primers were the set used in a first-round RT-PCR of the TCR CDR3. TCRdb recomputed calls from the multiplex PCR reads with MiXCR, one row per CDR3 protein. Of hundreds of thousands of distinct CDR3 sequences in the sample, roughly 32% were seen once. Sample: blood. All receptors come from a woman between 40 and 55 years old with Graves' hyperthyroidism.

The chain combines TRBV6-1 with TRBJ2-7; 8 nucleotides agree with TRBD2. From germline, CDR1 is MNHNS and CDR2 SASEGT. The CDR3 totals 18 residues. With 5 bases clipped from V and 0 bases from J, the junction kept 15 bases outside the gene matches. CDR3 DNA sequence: TGTGCCAGCAGTTCTCTTTCCGGGAGGGCCTCCTACTCCTACGAGCAGTACTTC. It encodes CASSSLSGRASYSYEQYF.

CDR3 amino acids: CSVESGRRPGELFF. Here the CDR3 DNA reads TGCAGCGTTGAAAGCGGGAGGCGCCCCGGGGAGCTGTTTTTT. V and J are TRBV29-1 and TRBJ2-2; the match to TRBD2 covers 9 bases. This CDR3 spans 14 amino acids. The V and J ends lost 2 bases and 6 bases, in that order; junction bases with no gene match: 4. CDR1 is SQVTM, CDR2 ANQGSEA, per germline.

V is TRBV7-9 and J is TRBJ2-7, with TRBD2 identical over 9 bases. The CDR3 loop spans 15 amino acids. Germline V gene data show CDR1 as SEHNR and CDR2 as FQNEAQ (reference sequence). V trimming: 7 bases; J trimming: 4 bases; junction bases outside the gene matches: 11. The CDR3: CASTASSGKWYEQYF. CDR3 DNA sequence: TGTGCCAGCACGGCCTCTAGCGGGAAATGGTACGAGCAGTACTTC.

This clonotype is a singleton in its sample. Here the CDR3 reads CASSIRSLYYNEQFF. The CDR3 nucleotides read TGTGCCAGTAGTATTCGCTCCCTCTACTACAATGAGCAGTTCTTC. The chain has TRBV19 and TRBJ2-1; D is unresolved. The length of the CDR3 is 15 residues. Germline lookup yields CDR1 LNHDA and CDR2 SQIVND (reference sequence). V gave up 3 bases and J gave up 3 bases, with 12 bases separating them.

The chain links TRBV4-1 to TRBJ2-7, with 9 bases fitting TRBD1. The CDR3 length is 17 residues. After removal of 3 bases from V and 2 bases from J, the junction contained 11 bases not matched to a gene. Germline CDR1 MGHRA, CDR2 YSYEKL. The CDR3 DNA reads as TGCGCCAGCAGCCAGCTCCGAGCCGGGACAGGGACCTACGAGCAGTACTTC. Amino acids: CASSQLRAGTGTYEQYF.

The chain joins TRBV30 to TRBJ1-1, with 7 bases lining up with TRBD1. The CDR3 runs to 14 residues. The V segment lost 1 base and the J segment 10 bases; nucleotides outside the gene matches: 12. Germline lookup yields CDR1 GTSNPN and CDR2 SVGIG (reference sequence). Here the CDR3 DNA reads TGTGCCTGGAGTGCAAACCGGGACAGAGATCGAGCTTTCTTT. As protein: CAWSANRDRDRAFF.

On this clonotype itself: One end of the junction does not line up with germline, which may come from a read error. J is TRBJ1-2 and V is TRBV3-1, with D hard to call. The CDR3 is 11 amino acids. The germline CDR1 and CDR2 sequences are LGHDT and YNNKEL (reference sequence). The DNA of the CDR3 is TGTGCCAGCAGCCAAGGGCCATTCGTATCCTTC. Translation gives CASSQGPFVSF.

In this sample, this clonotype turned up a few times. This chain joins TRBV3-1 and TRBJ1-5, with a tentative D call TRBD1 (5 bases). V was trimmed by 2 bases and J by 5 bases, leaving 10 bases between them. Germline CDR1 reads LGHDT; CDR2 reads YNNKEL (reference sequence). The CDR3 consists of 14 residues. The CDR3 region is CASSQQGRDQPQHF. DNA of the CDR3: TGTGCCAGCAGCCAACAGGGCCGTGATCAGCCCCAGCATTTT.